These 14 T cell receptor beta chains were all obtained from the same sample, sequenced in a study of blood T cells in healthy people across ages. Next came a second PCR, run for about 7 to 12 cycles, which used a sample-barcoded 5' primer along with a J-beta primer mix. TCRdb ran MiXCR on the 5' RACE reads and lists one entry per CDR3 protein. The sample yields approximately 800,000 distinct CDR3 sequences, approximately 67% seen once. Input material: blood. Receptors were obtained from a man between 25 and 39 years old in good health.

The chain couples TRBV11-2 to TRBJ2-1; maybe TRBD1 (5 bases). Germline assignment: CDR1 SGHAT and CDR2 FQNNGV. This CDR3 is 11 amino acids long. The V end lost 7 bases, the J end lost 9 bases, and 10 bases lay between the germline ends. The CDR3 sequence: CASTKRGEQFF. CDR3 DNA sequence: TGTGCCAGCACCAAAAGGGGTGAGCAGTTCTTC.

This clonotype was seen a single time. The DNA for the CDR3 is TGTGCCAGCAGTTTAAGTGACAGGGGTATCTACGAGCAGTACTTC. Translation: CASSLSDRGIYEQYF. This chain links TRBV12-3 or TRBV12-4 with TRBJ2-7; the match to TRBD1 covers 8 bases. V gave up 2 bases and J gave up 3 bases; unmatched junction bases: 6. This CDR3 comprises 15 residues.

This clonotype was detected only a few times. The CDR3 bases are TGTGCCATCAGTCAAGCGGGGGGGGGCTACGAGCAGTACTTC. It codes for CAISQAGGGYEQYF. The gene calls are TRBV10-3 and TRBJ2-7, with 10 bases identical to TRBD2. The CDR3 sequence is 14 residues long. V lost 5 bases and J lost 3; bases outside the gene matches: 4. CDR1 is ENHRY and CDR2 is SYGVKD in the germline V gene.

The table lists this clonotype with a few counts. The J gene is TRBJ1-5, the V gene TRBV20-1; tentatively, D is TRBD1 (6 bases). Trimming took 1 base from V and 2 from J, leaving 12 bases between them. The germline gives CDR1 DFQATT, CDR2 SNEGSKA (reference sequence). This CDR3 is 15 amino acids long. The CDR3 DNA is TGCAGTGCTAGAGGCGGCAGGGGAGGCAATCAGCCCCAGCATTTT. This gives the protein CSARGGRGGNQPQHF.

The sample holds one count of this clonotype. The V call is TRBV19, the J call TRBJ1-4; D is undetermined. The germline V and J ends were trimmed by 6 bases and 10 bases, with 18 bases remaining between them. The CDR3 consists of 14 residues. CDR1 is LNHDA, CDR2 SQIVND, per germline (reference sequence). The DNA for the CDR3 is TGTGCCAGTAGGGAGACCCCCGGAATGGGAAAACTGTTTTTT. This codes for CASRETPGMGKLFF.

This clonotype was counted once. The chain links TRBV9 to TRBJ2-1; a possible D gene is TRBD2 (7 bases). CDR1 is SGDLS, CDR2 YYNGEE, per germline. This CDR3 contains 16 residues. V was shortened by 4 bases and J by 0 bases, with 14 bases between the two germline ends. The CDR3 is CASSRGGESSYNEQFF. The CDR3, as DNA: TGTGCCAGCAGCAGAGGGGGGGAGAGCTCCTACAATGAGCAGTTCTTC.

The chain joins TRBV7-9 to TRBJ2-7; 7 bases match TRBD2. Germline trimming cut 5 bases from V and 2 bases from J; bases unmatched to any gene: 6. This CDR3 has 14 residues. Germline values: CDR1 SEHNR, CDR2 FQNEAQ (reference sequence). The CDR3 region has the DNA TGTGCCAGCAGCCGCGGGGGAATAACCTACGAGCAGTACTTC. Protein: CASSRGGITYEQYF. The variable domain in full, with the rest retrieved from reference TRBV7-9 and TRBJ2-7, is DTGVSQNPRHKITKRGQNVTFRCDPISEHNRLYWYRQTLGQGPEFLTYFQNEAQLEKSRLLSDRFSAERPKGSFSTLEIQRTEQGDSAMYLCASSRGGITYEQYFGPGTRLTVT.

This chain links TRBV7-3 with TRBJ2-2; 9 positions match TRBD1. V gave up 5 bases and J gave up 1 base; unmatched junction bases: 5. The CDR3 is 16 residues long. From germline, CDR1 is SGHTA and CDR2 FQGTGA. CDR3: CASSNWGQGNTGELFF. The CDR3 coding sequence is TGTGCCAGCAGCAACTGGGGACAGGGGAACACCGGGGAGCTGTTTTTT.

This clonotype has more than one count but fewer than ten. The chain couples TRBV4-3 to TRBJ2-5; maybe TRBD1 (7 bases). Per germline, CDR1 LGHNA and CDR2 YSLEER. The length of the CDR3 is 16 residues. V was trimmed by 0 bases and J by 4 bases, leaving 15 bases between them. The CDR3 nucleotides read TGCGCCAGCAGCCAAGACGGGACAGCCGGGGGAGAGACCCAGTACTTC. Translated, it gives CASSQDGTAGGETQYF.

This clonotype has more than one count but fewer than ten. The CDR3 DNA reads TGTGCCAGCAGCGTGTCTGCGGGGGGGCTAGGTGATACGCAGTATTTT. It yields the protein CASSVSAGGLGDTQYF. V gene TRBV9 combines with J gene TRBJ2-3; TRBD2 matches at 9 bases. The trim removed 2 bases at V and 6 bases at J, leaving 10 bases unmatched. Germline CDR1 SGDLS, CDR2 YYNGEE. This CDR3 contains 16 residues.

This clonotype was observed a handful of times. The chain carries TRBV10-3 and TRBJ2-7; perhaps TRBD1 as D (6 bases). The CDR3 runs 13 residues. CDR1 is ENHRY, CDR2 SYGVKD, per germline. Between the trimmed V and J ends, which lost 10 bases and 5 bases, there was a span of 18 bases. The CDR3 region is CATRGDPLNEQYF. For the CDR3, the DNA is TGTGCCACCAGGGGCGACCCTCTGAACGAGCAGTACTTC.

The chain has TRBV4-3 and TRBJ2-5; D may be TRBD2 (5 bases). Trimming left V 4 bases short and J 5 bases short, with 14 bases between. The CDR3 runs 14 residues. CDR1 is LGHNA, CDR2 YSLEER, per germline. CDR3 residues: CASSPLAGEETQYF. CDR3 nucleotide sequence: TGCGCCAGCAGCCCCCTAGCCGGCGAGGAGACCCAGTACTTC.

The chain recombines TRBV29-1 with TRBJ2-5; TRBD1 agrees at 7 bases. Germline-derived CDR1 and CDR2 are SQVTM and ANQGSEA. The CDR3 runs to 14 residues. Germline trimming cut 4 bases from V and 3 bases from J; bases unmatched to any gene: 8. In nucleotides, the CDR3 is TGCAGCGTTGGCCTAGGGACAGCCGAAGAGACCCAGTACTTC. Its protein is CSVGLGTAEETQYF.

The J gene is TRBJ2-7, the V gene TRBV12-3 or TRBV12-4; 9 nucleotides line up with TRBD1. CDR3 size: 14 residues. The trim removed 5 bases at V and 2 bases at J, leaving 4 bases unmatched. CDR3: CASSVQGAPYEQYF. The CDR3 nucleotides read TGTGCCAGCAGTGTACAGGGGGCACCCTACGAGCAGTACTTC.